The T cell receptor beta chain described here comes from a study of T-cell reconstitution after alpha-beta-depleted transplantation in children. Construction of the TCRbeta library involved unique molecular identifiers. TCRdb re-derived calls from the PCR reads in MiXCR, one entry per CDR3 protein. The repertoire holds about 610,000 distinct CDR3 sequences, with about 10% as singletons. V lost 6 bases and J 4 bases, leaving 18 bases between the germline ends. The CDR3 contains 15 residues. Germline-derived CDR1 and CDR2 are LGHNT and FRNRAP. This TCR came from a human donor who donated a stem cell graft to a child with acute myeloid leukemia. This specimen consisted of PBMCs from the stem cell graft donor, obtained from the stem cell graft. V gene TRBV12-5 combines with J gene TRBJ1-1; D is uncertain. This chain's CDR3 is CASGPDPGGRTEAFF. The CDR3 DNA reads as TGTGCTAGTGGCCCTGACCCCGGCGGTCGCACTGAAGCTTTCTTT.